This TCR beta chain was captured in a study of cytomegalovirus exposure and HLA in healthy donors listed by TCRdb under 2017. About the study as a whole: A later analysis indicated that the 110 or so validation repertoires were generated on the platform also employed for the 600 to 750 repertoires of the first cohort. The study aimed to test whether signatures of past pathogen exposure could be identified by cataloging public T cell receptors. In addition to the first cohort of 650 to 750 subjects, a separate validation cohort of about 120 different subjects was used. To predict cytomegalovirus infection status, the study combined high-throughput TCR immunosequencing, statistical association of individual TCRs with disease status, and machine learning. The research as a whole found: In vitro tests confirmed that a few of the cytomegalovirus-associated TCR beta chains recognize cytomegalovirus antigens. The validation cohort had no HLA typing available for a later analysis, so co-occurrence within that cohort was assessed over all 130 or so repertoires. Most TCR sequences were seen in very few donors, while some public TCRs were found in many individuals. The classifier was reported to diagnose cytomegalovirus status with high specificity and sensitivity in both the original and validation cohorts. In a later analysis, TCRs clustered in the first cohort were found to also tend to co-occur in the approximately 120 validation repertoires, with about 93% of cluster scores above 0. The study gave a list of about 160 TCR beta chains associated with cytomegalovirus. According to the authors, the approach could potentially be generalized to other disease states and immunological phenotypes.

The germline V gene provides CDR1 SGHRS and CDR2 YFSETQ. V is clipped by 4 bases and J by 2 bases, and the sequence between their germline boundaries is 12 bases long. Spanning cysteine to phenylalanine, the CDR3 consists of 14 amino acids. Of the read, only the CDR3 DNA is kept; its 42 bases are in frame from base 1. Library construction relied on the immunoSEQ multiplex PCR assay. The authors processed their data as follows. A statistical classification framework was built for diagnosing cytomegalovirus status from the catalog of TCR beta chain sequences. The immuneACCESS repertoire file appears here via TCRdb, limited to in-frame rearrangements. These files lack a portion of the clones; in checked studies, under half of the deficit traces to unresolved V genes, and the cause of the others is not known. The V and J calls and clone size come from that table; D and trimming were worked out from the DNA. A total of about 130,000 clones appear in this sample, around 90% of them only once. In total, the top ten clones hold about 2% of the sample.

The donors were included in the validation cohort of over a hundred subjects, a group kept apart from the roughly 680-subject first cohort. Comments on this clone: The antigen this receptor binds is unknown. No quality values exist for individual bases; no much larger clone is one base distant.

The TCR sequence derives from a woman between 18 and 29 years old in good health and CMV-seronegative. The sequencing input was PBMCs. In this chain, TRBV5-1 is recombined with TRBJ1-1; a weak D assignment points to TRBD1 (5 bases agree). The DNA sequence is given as TGCGCCAGCAGCGCGACAGAAGTAAACACTGAAGCTTTCTTT. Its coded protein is CASSATEVNTEAFF.